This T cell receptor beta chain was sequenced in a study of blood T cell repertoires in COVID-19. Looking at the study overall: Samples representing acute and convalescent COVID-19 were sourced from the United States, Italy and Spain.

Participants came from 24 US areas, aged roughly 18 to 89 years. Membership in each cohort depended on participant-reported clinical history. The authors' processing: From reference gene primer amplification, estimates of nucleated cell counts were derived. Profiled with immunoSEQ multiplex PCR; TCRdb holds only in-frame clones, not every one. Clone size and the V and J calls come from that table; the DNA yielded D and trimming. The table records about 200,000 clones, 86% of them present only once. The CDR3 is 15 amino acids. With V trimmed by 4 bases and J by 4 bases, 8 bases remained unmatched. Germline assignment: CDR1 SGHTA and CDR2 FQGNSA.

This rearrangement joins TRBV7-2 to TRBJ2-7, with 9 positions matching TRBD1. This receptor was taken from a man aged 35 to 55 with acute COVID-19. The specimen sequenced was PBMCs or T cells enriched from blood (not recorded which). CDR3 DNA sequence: TGTGCCAGCAGCTGGGGACAGGGAGGTGTATACGAGCAGTACTTC. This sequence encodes CASSWGQGGVYEQYF.